The 12 T cell receptor beta chains presented below share a single source sample, sequenced in a study of a mutant IDH1 vaccine in newly diagnosed glioma. The antigens for these receptors are not known. The time point is: week 47, end of study. With topical imiquimod, each dose of the vaccine consisted of 300 ug of mutant IDH1 20-mer peptide. The assay was immunoSEQ multiplex PCR, and TCRdb's table has in-frame clones only and misses some. The table shows approximately 50,000 clones, with over 60% occurring only once. This specimen was PBMCs, taken from a glioma patient whose treatment included an IDH1 peptide vaccine. Every receptor here comes from a woman in her 40s with glioma. Some clones in this sample may be carry-over from other donors' samples.

This rearrangement joins TRBV7-2 to TRBJ2-5, with 16 nucleotides matching TRBD2. Judging by the DNA end, TRBJ2-7 fits better; the J call may be wrong. CDR3 size: 16 residues. Germline V gives CDR1 SGHTA, CDR2 FQGNSA. In DNA, the CDR3 is TGTGCCAGCAGCCCAGCGGGACTAGCGGGGGGGCGCGAGCAGTACTTC. Amino acids: CASSPAGLAGGREQYF.

Only one count was recorded for this clone. The rearrangement joins TRBV5-1 to TRBJ2-1, with a possible D match to TRBD2 (6 bases). V lost 1 base, J lost 4 bases, and 12 bases lay in between. The CDR3 runs 15 residues. Germline-derived CDR1 and CDR2 are SGHRS and YFSETQ. CDR3 nucleotides: TGCGCCAGCAGCTTGACTAGCCTCGGGTACAATGAGCAGTTCTTC. This gives the protein CASSLTSLGYNEQFF.

The V gene is TRBV5-1, the J gene TRBJ1-2; no firm D call. The CDR3 is 14 residues long. The V and J ends lost 0 bases and 4 bases respectively, with 10 bases between them. Germline V CDR1 and CDR2: SGHRS, YFSETQ. The CDR3 sequence: CASSLGRWLYGYTF. The CDR3 DNA is TGCGCCAGCAGCTTGGGGAGGTGGCTCTATGGCTACACCTTC.

The chain is built from TRBV11-2 and TRBJ1-1; D ambiguous. V was shortened by 1 base and J by 6 bases, with 12 bases between the two germline ends. This CDR3 has 14 residues. Germline V lookup: CDR1 SGHAT, CDR2 FQNNGV. In nucleotides, the CDR3 is TGTGCCAGCAGCTTAGTGTCCCAAGGCGCTGAAGCTTTCTTT. This codes for CASSLVSQGAEAFF.

V and J are TRBV6-1 and TRBJ2-4; D is tentatively TRBD1 or TRBD2 (6 bases each). There are 15 residues in the CDR3. V was trimmed by 6 bases and J by 13 bases, leaving 25 bases between them. Germline-derived CDR1 and CDR2 are MNHNS and SASEGT. The CDR3 DNA sequence: TGTGCCAGCAGCGACACTCCGAGGGGGGATATGGAACAGTACTTC. It codes for CASSDTPRGDMEQYF.

The chain joins TRBV7-9 to TRBJ1-2; D possibly corresponds to TRBD1 (5 bases). Trimming removed 0 bases from V and 5 bases from J, with 10 bases in between. Germline CDR1 SEHNR, CDR2 FQNEAQ (reference sequence). The CDR3 consists of 14 residues. For the CDR3, the DNA is TGTGCCAGCAGCTTAGCGAGGGGCCTGTATGGCTACACCTTC. Translated, it gives CASSLARGLYGYTF.

The rearrangement joins TRBV7-2 to TRBJ1-1; D is uncertain. V was cut by 4 bases and J by 0 bases, with 6 bases left in between. The CDR3 has 13 residues. The germline V gene encodes CDR1 SGHTA and CDR2 FQGNSA. CDR3 region: CASSSTVNTEAFF. The CDR3 bases are TGTGCCAGCAGCTCCACAGTGAACACTGAAGCTTTCTTT.

This clone has more than one count but fewer than ten. This chain connects TRBV4-1 to TRBJ1-1; TRBD1 might be the D (5 bases). Trimming took off 0 bases at V and 6 bases at J, with 14 bases between the two ends. CDR1 MGHRA and CDR2 YSYEKL come from the germline V gene. The CDR3 contains 15 residues. CDR3 region: CASSQEFPGGAEAFF. In nucleotides, the CDR3 is TGCGCCAGCAGCCAAGAATTCCCTGGGGGGGCTGAAGCTTTCTTT.

The J gene is TRBJ1-1, the V gene TRBV18; possible D gene TRBD1, 6 bases. With 6 bases removed from V and 2 bases from J, the gap between germline ends came to 10 bases. The CDR3 extends over 13 amino acids. Looked up from germline, CDR1 is KGHSH and CDR2 is LQKENI. The CDR3 nucleotides are TGTGCCAGCTCCGGACAGTCAAACACTGAAGCTTTCTTT. Translating it yields CASSGQSNTEAFF.

Notes on this clone: Relative to the germline gene, one junction end is altered; a read error may explain this. The sample has other DNA sequences that encode this CDR3 too. The chain employs TRBV29-1 and TRBJ1-5; D gene unclear. Germline V CDR1 and CDR2: SQVTM, ANQGSEA. This CDR3 has 16 amino acids. The CDR3 loop is CSVETRRDFSNQPQHF. The DNA of the CDR3 is TGCAGCGTTGAAACCCGACGAGATTTTAGCAATCAGCCTCAGCATTTT.

The rearrangement uses TRBV5-1 and TRBJ2-7, with TRBD1 matching 9 bases. Trimming took 0 bases from V and 5 from J; bases not matched to a gene: 9. The CDR3 totals 16 residues. From germline, CDR1 is SGHRS and CDR2 YFSETQ. The CDR3, as DNA: TGCGCCAGCAGCTTGGCCGGACAGGGGTTTGGAGACGAGCAGTACTTC. It encodes CASSLAGQGFGDEQYF.

The chain has TRBV7-2 and TRBJ1-5; 9 bases align to TRBD1. The CDR3 has 15 residues. CDR1 and CDR2 from the germline V gene are SGHTA and FQGNSA. The trim removed 6 bases at V and 5 bases at J, leaving 8 bases unmatched. The CDR3 spells CASSSTGGSYQPQHF. CDR3 DNA: TGTGCCAGCAGTTCGACAGGGGGTTCATATCAGCCCCAGCATTTT.